Below, one T cell receptor (beta chain) is given with its context. This specimen belongs to a study of blood T cells in healthy people across ages. Germline CDR1 is DFQATT and CDR2 is SNEGSKA (reference sequence). Trimming left V 3 bases short and J 6 bases short, with 23 bases between. The CDR3 has 17 amino acids. Alongside a J-beta primer mix, a sample-barcoded 5' primer served in a second PCR lasting 7 to 11 cycles. One entry per CDR3 protein results from TCRdb running MiXCR on the 5' RACE reads. The data show 1.8 million or so distinct CDR3 sequences, about two fifths seen once. The sequencing input was blood. The TCR comes from a human donor in good health. The chain uses TRBV20-1 and TRBJ2-2; D might be TRBD1 or TRBD2, each matching 6 bases. CDR3 region: CSASNSLQKRGAGELFF. The CDR3 bases are TGCAGTGCTAGTAACTCGCTTCAGAAGAGGGGGGCCGGGGAGCTGTTTTTT.